These 25 T cell receptor beta chains were sequenced from one sample in a study of T-cell reconstitution after alpha-beta-depleted transplantation in children. Library preparation (for TCRbeta) was performed with unique molecular identifiers. One entry per CDR3 protein, called by TCRdb with MiXCR from the PCR reads. Of under 450,000 distinct CDR3 sequences in the sample, 16% were seen once. The material sequenced was PBMCs, mostly from graft donor cells, taken 360 days after TCRalphabeta/CD19-depleted stem cell transplant. The receptors derive from a boy younger than two who had a stem cell transplant for Wiskott-Aldrich syndrome, so the T cells may come from the graft donor.

The chain is built from TRBV20-1 and TRBJ1-4; no reliable D call. Germline lookup yields CDR1 DFQATT and CDR2 SNEGSKA (reference sequence). V was cut by 2 bases and J by 0 bases, with 4 bases left in between. This CDR3 contains 13 residues. The CDR3 coding sequence is TGCAGTGCTAGACAGTCAACTAATGAAAAACTGTTTTTT. Translated: CSARQSTNEKLFF.

This clonotype was seen more than once but under ten times. The chain joins TRBV20-1 to TRBJ2-7; possible D gene TRBD2, 6 bases. Trimming removed 3 bases from V and 2 bases from J, with 11 bases in between. Looked up from germline, CDR1 is DFQATT and CDR2 is SNEGSKA (reference sequence). The CDR3 covers 13 residues. CDR3 residues: CSASSGFPYEQYF. The CDR3 region has the DNA TGCAGTGCTAGCAGCGGGTTCCCCTACGAGCAGTACTTC.

This rearrangement joins TRBV12-3 or TRBV12-4 to TRBJ1-6; no clear D gene. Trimming pared 4 bases from V and 6 bases from J, leaving 7 bases between. The CDR3 sequence is 13 residues long. The CDR3 sequence is CASSSPCNSPLHF. In nucleotides, the CDR3 is TGTGCCAGCAGTTCCCCTTGTAATTCACCCCTCCACTTT.

J is TRBJ2-3 and V is TRBV27, with unresolved D. CDR3 length: 16 residues. Trimming left V 3 bases short and J 2 bases short, with 15 bases between. The germline gives CDR1 MNHEY, CDR2 SMNVEV (reference sequence). The CDR3 coding sequence is TGTGCCAGCAGTTTTGGAGTACGGCTACACACAGATACGCAGTATTTT. It encodes CASSFGVRLHTDTQYF.

This clonotype was detected only a few times. The chain joins TRBV19 to TRBJ2-2; either TRBD1 or TRBD2 may supply D (5 bases each). Trimming left V 2 bases short and J 5 bases short, with 9 bases between. Germline assignment: CDR1 LNHDA and CDR2 SQIVND (reference sequence). The CDR3 runs 14 residues. For the CDR3, the DNA is TGTGCCAGTAGTATACAGGGACGGACCGGGGAGCTGTTTTTT. Protein sequence: CASSIQGRTGELFF.

The table lists this clonotype with a few counts. The chain employs TRBV5-6 and TRBJ2-5, with TRBD2 matching over 8 bases. Germline-derived CDR1 and CDR2 are SGHDT and YYEEEE. This CDR3 spans 15 amino acids. Trimming removed 1 base from V and 2 bases from J; junction bases left unmatched: 4. The chain's CDR3 is CASSLTSGKQETQYF. The CDR3 nucleotides read TGTGCCAGCAGCTTGACTAGCGGAAAACAAGAGACCCAGTACTTC.

This clonotype has a handful of counts. V usage is TRBV6-5 and J usage is TRBJ2-1; maybe TRBD1 (5 bases). V shed 0 bases and J shed 3 bases, with 9 bases lying between them. CDR3 length: 15 residues. Germline lookup yields CDR1 MNHEY and CDR2 SVGAGI. The CDR3 nucleotides are TGTGCCAGCAGTTACTCGGGGCCTAGCTACAATGAGCAGTTCTTC. Protein sequence: CASSYSGPSYNEQFF.

In this sample, this clonotype turned up a few times. The chain links TRBV28 to TRBJ1-5, with unresolved D. Germline assignment: CDR1 MDHEN and CDR2 SYDVKM. This CDR3 has 13 residues. V lost 6 bases and J lost 0, with 6 bases in between. The CDR3 sequence is CASRTYSNQPQHF. CDR3 nucleotide sequence: TGTGCCAGCAGGACGTATAGCAATCAGCCCCAGCATTTT.

The chain carries TRBV12-3 or TRBV12-4 and TRBJ2-1, with 8 positions matching TRBD2. This CDR3 is built from 15 residues. The V gene end was trimmed by 6 bases and the J gene end by 4 bases; junction bases not matched to a gene: 8. CDR3 residues: CASSIRGGVYNEQFF. The CDR3 DNA reads as TGTGCCAGCAGCATCCGGGGGGGCGTTTACAATGAGCAGTTCTTC.

The sample holds one count of this clonotype. V usage is TRBV20-1 and J usage is TRBJ2-1; D is ambiguous. The CDR3 runs to 14 residues. In germline, CDR1 is DFQATT, CDR2 SNEGSKA (reference sequence). V gave up 3 bases and J gave up 3 bases, with 12 bases separating them. The CDR3 loop reads CSASPRVGYNEQFF. The CDR3 nucleotides are TGCAGTGCTAGCCCCCGGGTGGGCTACAATGAGCAGTTCTTC.

This clonotype was seen more than once but under ten times. V is TRBV4-2 and J is TRBJ2-7; 7 bases align to TRBD1. The CDR3 covers 16 residues. V was clipped by 3 bases and J by 2 bases; unmatched bases: 10. Germline CDR1 is LGHNA and CDR2 is YNFKEQ. For the CDR3, the DNA is TGTGCCAGCAGCCAGGGTCCGGGACAGCCTCCCTACGAGCAGTACTTC. Encoded protein: CASSQGPGQPPYEQYF.

The chain carries TRBV4-3 and TRBJ2-7; the match to TRBD2 covers 14 bases. V lost 0 bases to trimming and J lost 11 bases; unmatched junction nucleotides: 9. The CDR3 runs to 16 residues. Germline-derived CDR1 and CDR2 are LGHNA and YSLEER. The CDR3 sequence: CASSQDHGLAGGGKYF. The CDR3 nucleotides are TGCGCCAGCAGCCAAGACCACGGACTAGCGGGAGGAGGAAAGTACTTC.

This clonotype was detected only a few times. The chain couples TRBV7-2 to TRBJ1-4; TRBD1 agrees at 7 bases. J was trimmed by 8 bases and V by 5 bases; bases with no gene match: 8. Germline lookup yields CDR1 SGHTA and CDR2 FQGNSA. The CDR3 contains 14 residues. CDR3 region: CASSLDRVREKLFF. DNA of the CDR3: TGTGCCAGCAGCCTAGACAGGGTCAGGGAAAAACTGTTTTTT. Supplemented by reference TRBV7-2 and TRBJ1-4, the full variable domain reads GAGVSQSPSNKVTEKGKDVELRCDPISGHTALYWYRQSLGQGLEFLIYFQGNSAPDKSGLPSDRFSAERTGGSVSTLTIQRTQQEDSAVYLCASSLDRVREKLFFGSGTQLSVL.

This clonotype was observed a few times. The chain employs TRBV19 and TRBJ2-7; D is perhaps TRBD1 (5 bases). Germline assignment: CDR1 LNHDA and CDR2 SQIVND (reference sequence). CDR3 length equals 14 residues. V lost 5 bases to trimming and J lost 0 bases, with 11 bases between them. The CDR3 spells CASSLDSSSYEQYF. In nucleotides, the CDR3 is TGTGCCAGTAGTCTCGACAGCAGCTCCTACGAGCAGTACTTC.

The rearrangement links TRBV20-1 to TRBJ2-2; 11 bases line up with TRBD2. The V gene end was trimmed by 3 bases and the J gene end by 7 bases; junction bases not matched to a gene: 7. Germline CDR1 reads DFQATT; CDR2 reads SNEGSKA (reference sequence). This CDR3 contains 15 residues. In DNA form, the CDR3 reads TGCAGTGCTAGGGGTAGCGGGAGGGCCAACGGGGAGCTGTTTTTT. This encodes CSARGSGRANGELFF.

The gene calls are TRBV6-2 or TRBV6-3 and TRBJ2-1, with D tentatively TRBD2 (5 bases). This CDR3 is built from 13 residues. Trimming left V 5 bases short and J 5 bases short, with 10 bases between. Germline-derived CDR1 and CDR2 are MNHEY and SVGEGT. The CDR3 is CASSTLADNEQFF. The CDR3 nucleotides are TGTGCCAGCAGTACGCTAGCCGACAATGAGCAGTTCTTC.

This clonotype was observed a few times. The rearrangement links TRBV15 to TRBJ2-1, with D unclear. Per germline, CDR1 LNHNV and CDR2 YYDKDF (reference sequence). The CDR3 length is 15 residues. Trimming pared 6 bases from V and 0 bases from J, leaving 12 bases between. The CDR3 spells CATRGYGVSYNEQFF. CDR3 sequence (DNA): TGTGCCACCAGAGGGTATGGGGTCTCCTACAATGAGCAGTTCTTC.

V gene TRBV7-2 combines with J gene TRBJ2-1, with 7 bases identical to TRBD2. After removal of 1 base from V and 11 bases from J, the junction contained 2 bases not matched to a gene. This CDR3 spans 12 amino acids. Germline V gene data show CDR1 as SGHTA and CDR2 as FQGNSA. The CDR3 reads CASSLVGLQQFF. In nucleotides, the CDR3 is TGTGCCAGCAGCTTAGTGGGACTACAGCAGTTCTTC. The full variable domain, completed using reference TRBV7-2 and TRBJ2-1, is GAGVSQSPSNKVTEKGKDVELRCDPISGHTALYWYRQSLGQGLEFLIYFQGNSAPDKSGLPSDRFSAERTGGSVSTLTIQRTQQEDSAVYLCASSLVGLQQFFGPGTRLTVL.

V is TRBV12-3 or TRBV12-4 and J is TRBJ2-2; tentatively, D is TRBD2 (7 bases). The ends were cut back, 3 bases at V and 3 bases at J, with 11 bases in the middle. The CDR3 has 15 residues. DNA of the CDR3: TGTGCCAGCAGTTTTGGCGGGGGCTACACCGGGGAGCTGTTTTTT. It yields the protein CASSFGGGYTGELFF.

This clonotype was picked up a small number of times. The CDR3 DNA reads as TGCGCCAGCAGCTTGTTGACTACGGCCCACACCGGGGAGCTGTTTTTT. Residues: CASSLLTTAHTGELFF. The rearrangement joins TRBV5-1 to TRBJ2-2, with TRBD2 as a possible D gene (5 bases). V was cut by 1 base and J by 3 bases, with 13 bases left in between. CDR1 is SGHRS, CDR2 YFSETQ, per germline. CDR3 size: 16 residues. Together with reference TRBV5-1 and TRBJ2-2, the CDR3 gives the full variable domain: KAGVTQTPRYLIKTRGQQVTLSCSPISGHRSVSWYQQTPGQGLQFLFEYFSETQRNKGNFPGRFSGRQFSNSRSEMNVSTLELGDSALYLCASSLLTTAHTGELFFGEGSRLTVL.

V is TRBV29-1 and J is TRBJ2-5, with 7 bases aligning to TRBD2. CDR1 and CDR2 (germline): SQVTM, ANQGSEA. The CDR3 covers 13 residues. V shed 2 bases and J 5 bases; nucleotides not matched to a gene: 5. CDR3 nucleotide sequence: TGCAGCGTTGAAAGGGTAGCGGGTGAGACCCAGTACTTC. Translation gives CSVERVAGETQYF.

The V and J genes are TRBV20-1 and TRBJ2-2, with D perhaps matching TRBD2 (5 bases). The CDR3 spans 12 residues. Germline-derived CDR1 and CDR2 are DFQATT and SNEGSKA (reference sequence). V was trimmed by 3 bases and J by 5 bases, leaving 7 bases between them. Here the CDR3 DNA reads TGCAGTGCTAGTCGGGGTACCGGGGAGCTGTTTTTT. It specifies CSASRGTGELFF.

The chain couples TRBV18 to TRBJ2-7; 10 positions match TRBD2. The length of the CDR3 is 19 residues. Germline lookup yields CDR1 KGHSH and CDR2 LQKENI. J lost 5 bases, V lost 0 bases, and 16 bases had no gene match. CDR3 region: CASSPPGRLLGLAGDEQYF. In nucleotides, the CDR3 is TGTGCCAGCTCACCACCGGGCCGCCTCTTGGGGCTAGCGGGAGACGAGCAGTACTTC. The variable domain in full, with the rest retrieved from reference TRBV18 and TRBJ2-7, is NAGVMQNPRHLVRRRGQEARLRCSPMKGHSHVYWYRQLPEEGLKFMVYLQKENIIDESGMPKERFSAEFPKEGPSILRIQQVVRGDSAAYFCASSPPGRLLGLAGDEQYFGPGTRLTVT.

In its sample, this clonotype was seen many times. This chain connects TRBV6-5 to TRBJ2-7, with a possible D match to TRBD1 (5 bases). Germline lookup yields CDR1 MNHEY and CDR2 SVGAGI. The CDR3 runs to 15 residues. Trimming stripped 2 bases from V and 4 bases from J, with 15 bases between. The CDR3 here is CASSYGQGEVYEQYF. Here the CDR3 DNA reads TGTGCCAGCAGTTACGGGCAGGGTGAGGTGTACGAGCAGTACTTC.

The V call is TRBV28, the J call TRBJ2-7; no firm D call. The CDR3 has 11 residues. V lost 6 bases and J 6 bases, leaving 9 bases between the germline ends. Germline V gives CDR1 MDHEN, CDR2 SYDVKM. The CDR3: CASSRSSEQYF. The CDR3 nucleotides are TGTGCCAGCAGCCGAAGTAGCGAGCAGTACTTC.